Each of the 22 T cell receptor beta chains below was sequenced from the same sample in a study of cytomegalovirus exposure and HLA in healthy donors. With 60 Vbeta and 13 Jbeta primers, the PCR was carried out. TCRdb's table, derived via immunoSEQ multiplex PCR, lists solely in-frame clones and lacks some. The data show more than 150,000 clones, with less than 90% seen just once and 1.4% held by the top ten. The sequenced sample was PBMCs. Receptors were obtained from a girl under 18 in good health and CMV-seropositive.

V is TRBV27 and J is TRBJ2-1, with 7 bases identical to TRBD2. J gave up 3 bases and V 4 bases, and 6 bases lay outside the gene matches. Germline V lookup: CDR1 MNHEY, CDR2 SMNVEV (reference sequence). This CDR3 spans 15 amino acids. CDR3 amino acids: CASSWSQRDYNEQFF. CDR3 in DNA: TGTGCCAGCAGTTGGAGCCAGCGGGACTACAATGAGCAGTTCTTC.

This chain connects TRBV29-1 to TRBJ2-5; 11 bases are shared with TRBD2. Germline CDR1 and CDR2: SQVTM and ANQGSEA. The CDR3 runs to 14 residues. J lost 3 bases, V lost 5 bases, and 5 bases had no gene match. The CDR3, as DNA: TGCAGCGTTTCGATACTAGCGGGAGAAGAGACCCAGTACTTC. This sequence encodes CSVSILAGEETQYF.

As concerns this clone: One end of the junction varies from germline; a read error may be responsible. CDR3 protein: CASSSTAGAEHYF. Written as DNA, the CDR3 is TGTGCCAGCAGTTCCACCGCGGGGGCCGAGCATTACTTC. The chain links TRBV13 to TRBJ2-7; possibly TRBD2 for D (7 bases). CDR3 length: 13 amino acids. Looked up from germline, CDR1 is PRHDT and CDR2 is FYEKMQ (reference sequence).

The chain has TRBV2 and TRBJ1-5; D uncertain. V dropped 8 bases and J dropped 3 bases, with 17 bases sitting between them. There are 15 residues in the CDR3. Germline V CDR1 and CDR2: SNHLY, FYNNEI. The CDR3 DNA reads TGTGCCAGCTCCTTTGGCGGGCAGGTCAATCAGCCCCAGCATTTT. Translation gives CASSFGGQVNQPQHF.

The chain joins TRBV27 to TRBJ2-7, with TRBD2 identical over 9 bases. CDR1 is MNHEY, CDR2 SMNVEV, per germline (reference sequence). J gave up 2 bases and V 0 bases, and 11 bases lay outside the gene matches. The length of the CDR3 is 18 residues. The CDR3 DNA follows: TGTGCCAGCAGTTTATCGTCAGCGAATAGCGGGAGAACCTACGAGCAGTACTTC. This translates into CASSLSSANSGRTYEQYF.

The V call is TRBV10-3, the J call TRBJ2-1; the D is unclear. This CDR3 contains 13 residues. The V gene lost 10 bases and the J gene lost 6 bases, with 16 bases spanning the gap. Germline assignment: CDR1 ENHRY and CDR2 SYGVKD. CDR3 bases: TGTGCCACCCACTCTGGGTCAGGCAATGAGCAGTTCTTC. Translation: CATHSGSGNEQFF.

V is TRBV25-1 and J is TRBJ2-1, with 7 bases matching TRBD2. The V and J ends lost 4 bases and 4 bases, in that order; junction bases with no gene match: 16. The CDR3 is 18 amino acids. In germline, CDR1 is MGHDK, CDR2 SYGVNS. This chain's CDR3 is CASSAPGGRERVYNEQFF. For the CDR3, the DNA is TGTGCCAGCAGTGCCCCCGGTGGGCGGGAGAGAGTATACAATGAGCAGTTCTTC.

A few counts support this clone. This chain joins TRBV28 and TRBJ1-2; 8 bases are shared with TRBD1. With 0 bases clipped from V and 4 bases from J, the junction kept 7 bases outside the gene matches. From germline, CDR1 is MDHEN and CDR2 SYDVKM. The CDR3 length is 16 residues. The chain's CDR3 is CASSLWNSGQAYGYTF. In DNA, the CDR3 is TGTGCCAGCAGTTTATGGAATTCGGGACAGGCCTATGGCTACACCTTC.

The chain recombines TRBV10-1 with TRBJ2-7, with D possibly TRBD2 on 5 matching bases. This CDR3 comprises 16 residues. Germline assignment: CDR1 WNHNN and CDR2 SYGVQD (reference sequence). Trimming cost V 3 bases and J 4 bases, with 19 bases left between them. CDR3 sequence (DNA): TGCGCCAGCAGTGATGGAGGTACTGGGTCTAGATACGAGCAGTACTTC. It yields the protein CASSDGGTGSRYEQYF.

This chain connects TRBV7-3 to TRBJ2-5; D is uncertain. The germline CDR1 and CDR2 sequences are SGHTA and FQGTGA. V gave up 4 bases and J gave up 1 base, with 7 bases separating them. This CDR3 has 13 amino acids. CDR3 sequence: CASSSHFQETQYF. The CDR3 DNA reads TGTGCCAGCAGCTCTCACTTCCAAGAGACCCAGTACTTC. Using reference TRBV7-3 and TRBJ2-5 for the parts outside the CDR3, the full variable domain is GAGVSQTPSNKVTEKGKYVELRCDPISGHTALYWYRQSLGQGPEFLIYFQGTGAADDSGLPNDRFFAVRPEGSVSTLKIQRTERGDSAVYLCASSSHFQETQYFGPGTRLLVL.

The chain uses TRBV5-1 and TRBJ2-1, with D hard to call. This CDR3 is 17 amino acids long. Deletions cut 0 bases from V and 1 base from J, with 14 bases between. Germline CDR1 SGHRS, CDR2 YFSETQ. CDR3 nucleotide sequence: TGCGCCAGCAGCTTGGCCGGTTTACAGTTTTCCTACAATGAGCAGTTCTTC. Its protein is CASSLAGLQFSYNEQFF.

The rearrangement joins TRBV4-3 to TRBJ2-1; 9 nucleotides agree with TRBD2. Per germline, CDR1 LGHNA and CDR2 YSLEER. With 4 bases clipped from V and 6 bases from J, the junction kept 10 bases outside the gene matches. This CDR3 comprises 16 residues. CDR3 residues: CASSPYGAGGLNEQFF. In DNA, the CDR3 is TGCGCCAGCAGCCCCTATGGGGCGGGAGGGCTCAATGAGCAGTTCTTC.

The chain combines TRBV7-2 with TRBJ2-1; 8 bases are shared with TRBD1. This CDR3 has 14 residues. J lost 9 bases, V lost 5 bases, and 9 bases had no gene match. Germline V lookup: CDR1 SGHTA, CDR2 FQGNSA. CDR3 sequence (DNA): TGTGCCAGCAGCCCCGGACTGACAGGGGTTGAGCAGTTCTTC. This sequence encodes CASSPGLTGVEQFF.

CDR3 region: CASSDKGQGYYGYTF. CDR3 nucleotide sequence: TGTGCCAGCAGTGACAAGGGACAGGGTTACTATGGCTACACCTTC. The V gene is TRBV6-4, the J gene TRBJ1-2; 9 nucleotides align to TRBD1. There are 15 residues in the CDR3. Per germline, CDR1 MRHNA and CDR2 SNTAGT. Unmatched junction bases numbered 4, after V lost 2 bases and J lost 3 bases.

The CDR3 loop is CASSGLQGSHTGELFF. The CDR3, as DNA: TGTGCCAGCAGCGGACTACAGGGGTCGCACACCGGGGAGCTGTTTTTT. The rearrangement joins TRBV9 to TRBJ2-2; 7 bases agree with TRBD1. Germline V CDR1 and CDR2: SGDLS, YYNGEE. The CDR3 spans 16 residues. V dropped 3 bases and J dropped 3; count of bases not matched to a gene: 8. Drawing the rest from reference TRBV9 and TRBJ2-2, the complete variable domain is DSGVTQTPKHLITATGQRVTLRCSPRSGDLSVYWYQQSLDQGLQFLIQYYNGEERAKGNILERFSAQQFPDLHSELNLSSLELGDSALYFCASSGLQGSHTGELFFGEGSRLTVL.

The genes are TRBV15 and TRBJ2-1, with TRBD1 matching over 8 bases. The V gene's germline CDR1 is LNHNV and CDR2 YYDKDF (reference sequence). The V gene end was trimmed by 1 base and the J gene end by 5 bases; junction bases not matched to a gene: 7. The CDR3 has 16 amino acids. The CDR3 spells CATSRVEDRDDNEQFF. The DNA for the CDR3 is TGTGCCACCAGCAGAGTGGAGGACAGGGATGACAATGAGCAGTTCTTC.

The sample holds a few counts of this clone. J is TRBJ1-1 and V is TRBV2; TRBD1 is a possible D gene (6 bases). The V gene lost 6 bases and the J gene lost 5 bases, with 13 bases spanning the gap. This CDR3 contains 13 residues. The germline CDR1 and CDR2 sequences are SNHLY and FYNNEI. The CDR3 loop is CASSTGSLTEAFF. The CDR3 coding sequence is TGTGCCAGCAGCACAGGGTCTCTAACTGAAGCTTTCTTT.

This chain uses TRBV19 with TRBJ1-5, with 11 bases matching TRBD1. Trimming cost V 5 bases and J 0 bases; bases outside gene matches: 6. Per germline, CDR1 LNHDA and CDR2 SQIVND (reference sequence). The CDR3 consists of 17 residues. In DNA form, the CDR3 reads TGTGCCAGTAGTGCCCGGACAGGGGGCGTTAGCAATCAGCCCCAGCATTTT. This translates into CASSARTGGVSNQPQHF.

This clone was recorded a few times. The chain recombines TRBV25-1 with TRBJ1-1, with 7 bases identical to TRBD1. The CDR3 length is 15 residues. The trim removed 1 base at V and 1 base at J, leaving 3 bases unmatched. Germline V gene sequence: CDR1 MGHDK, CDR2 SYGVNS. CDR3 DNA sequence: TGTGCCAGCAGTGAATTGGACAGGCCGAACACTGAAGCTTTCTTT. It yields the protein CASSELDRPNTEAFF.

The chain links TRBV19 to TRBJ2-1; D not certain. CDR1 and CDR2 from the germline V gene are LNHDA and SQIVND (reference sequence). The V and J ends lost 1 base and 9 bases respectively, with 10 bases between them. CDR3 length equals 13 residues. CDR3 region: CASSIVLTSEQFF. The CDR3 DNA follows: TGTGCCAGTAGTATAGTACTGACATCTGAGCAGTTCTTC.

In its sample, this clone was seen a few times. The CDR3 bases are TGTGCCAGCAGTGAAGTAAGCGGGAGGTGGACCGGGGAGCTGTTTTTT. It specifies CASSEVSGRWTGELFF. The chain links TRBV2 to TRBJ2-2, with 9 positions matching TRBD2. V was clipped by 1 base and J by 5 bases; unmatched bases: 5. CDR3 length equals 16 residues. Germline-derived CDR1 and CDR2 are SNHLY and FYNNEI.

This chain joins TRBV4-3 and TRBJ2-2; 11 bases are shared with TRBD2. This CDR3 region has 14 residues. With V trimmed by 4 bases and J by 5 bases, 0 bases remained unmatched. Germline V gene lookup returns CDR1 LGHNA and CDR2 YSLEER. In DNA form, the CDR3 reads TGCGCCAGCAGCCTAGCGGGAGGGACCGGGGAGCTGTTTTTT. Translating it yields CASSLAGGTGELFF.